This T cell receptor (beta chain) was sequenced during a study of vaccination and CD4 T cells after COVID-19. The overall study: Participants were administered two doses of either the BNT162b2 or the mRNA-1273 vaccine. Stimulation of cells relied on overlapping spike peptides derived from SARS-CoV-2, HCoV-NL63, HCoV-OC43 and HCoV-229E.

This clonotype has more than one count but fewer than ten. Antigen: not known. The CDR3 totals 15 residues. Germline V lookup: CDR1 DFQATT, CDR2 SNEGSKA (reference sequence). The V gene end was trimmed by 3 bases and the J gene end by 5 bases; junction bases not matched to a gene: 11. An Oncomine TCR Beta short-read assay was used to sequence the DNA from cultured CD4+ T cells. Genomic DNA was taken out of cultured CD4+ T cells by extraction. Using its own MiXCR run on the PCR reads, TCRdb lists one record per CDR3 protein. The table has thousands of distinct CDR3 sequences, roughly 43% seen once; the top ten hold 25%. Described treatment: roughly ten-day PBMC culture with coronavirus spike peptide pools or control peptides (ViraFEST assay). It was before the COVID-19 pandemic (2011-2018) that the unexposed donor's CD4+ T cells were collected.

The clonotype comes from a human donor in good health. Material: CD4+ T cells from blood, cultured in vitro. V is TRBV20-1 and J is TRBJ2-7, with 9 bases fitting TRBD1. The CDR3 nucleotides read TGCAGTGCTAGTCACCCCACAGGGGGCTATAACGAGCAGTACTTC. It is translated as CSASHPTGGYNEQYF.